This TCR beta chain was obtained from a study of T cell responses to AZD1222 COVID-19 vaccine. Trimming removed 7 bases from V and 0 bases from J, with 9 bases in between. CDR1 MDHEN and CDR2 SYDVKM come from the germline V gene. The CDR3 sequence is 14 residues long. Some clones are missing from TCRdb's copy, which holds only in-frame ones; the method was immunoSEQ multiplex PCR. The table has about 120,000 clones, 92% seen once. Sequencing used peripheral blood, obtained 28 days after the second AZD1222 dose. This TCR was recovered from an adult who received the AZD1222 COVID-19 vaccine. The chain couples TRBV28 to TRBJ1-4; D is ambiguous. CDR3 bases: TGTGCCAGCACAAGACTGCCAACTAATGAAAAACTGTTTTTT. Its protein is CASTRLPTNEKLFF.